Each of the 2 T cell receptor beta chains below was sequenced from the same sample in a study of CD8+ T cells in alopecia areata. cDNA reverse transcribed from extracted RNA served as the sequencing template. Libraries were prepared by immunoSEQ multiplex PCR; TCRdb keeps only in-frame clonotypes and omits some of them. The table has 90,000 to 150,000 clones, over 60% seen once; the top ten hold around 2.8%. Sequenced: CD4+ T cells sorted from blood. The receptors were gathered from a human donor in good health.

The chain links TRBV7-9 to TRBJ2-3; TRBD1 might be the D (6 bases). The CDR3 covers 16 residues. Trimming removed 5 bases from V and 0 bases from J, with 15 bases in between. Germline values: CDR1 SEHNR, CDR2 FQNEAQ (reference sequence). In DNA, the CDR3 is TGTGCCAGCAGCCCAGAGGGACAAATTAGCACAGATACGCAGTATTTT. Its translation: CASSPEGQISTDTQYF.

The chain combines TRBV27 with TRBJ1-2, with D tentatively TRBD1 (6 bases). The germline V gene has CDR1 MNHEY and CDR2 SMNVEV (reference sequence). Trimming took 6 bases from V and 4 from J, leaving 12 bases between them. This CDR3 spans 13 amino acids. The CDR3 DNA is TGTGCCAGCAGAGAAGGGACAAGCTATGGCTACACCTTC. Protein sequence: CASREGTSYGYTF.